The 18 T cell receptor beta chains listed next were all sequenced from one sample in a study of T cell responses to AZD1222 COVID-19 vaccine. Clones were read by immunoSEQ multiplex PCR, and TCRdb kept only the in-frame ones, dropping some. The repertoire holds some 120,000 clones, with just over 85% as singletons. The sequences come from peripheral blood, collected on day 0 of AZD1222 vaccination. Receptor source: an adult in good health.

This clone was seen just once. CDR3 nucleotides: TGTGCCAGCAGCCGGGAGATGCAGGATACGCAGTATTTT. This translates into CASSREMQDTQYF. The chain carries TRBV7-2 and TRBJ2-3; tentative D call: TRBD2 (6 bases). Between the trimmed V and J ends, which lost 5 bases and 6 bases, there was a span of 12 bases. The CDR3 length is 13 residues. Germline CDR1 reads SGHTA; CDR2 reads FQGNSA.

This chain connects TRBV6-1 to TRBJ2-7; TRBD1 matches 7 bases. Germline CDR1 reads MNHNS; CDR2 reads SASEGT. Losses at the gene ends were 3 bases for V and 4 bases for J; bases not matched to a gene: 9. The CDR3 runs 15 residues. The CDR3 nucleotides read TGTGCCAGCAGTGACGTACCGACAGGGCAATACGAGCAGTACTTC. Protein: CASSDVPTGQYEQYF.

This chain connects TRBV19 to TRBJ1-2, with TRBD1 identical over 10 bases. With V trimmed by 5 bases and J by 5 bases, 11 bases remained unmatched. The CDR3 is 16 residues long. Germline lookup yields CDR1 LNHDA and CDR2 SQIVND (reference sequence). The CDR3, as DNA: TGTGCCAGTAGTTCTATTACCGGGACAGGGGATTATGGCTACACCTTC. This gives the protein CASSSITGTGDYGYTF.

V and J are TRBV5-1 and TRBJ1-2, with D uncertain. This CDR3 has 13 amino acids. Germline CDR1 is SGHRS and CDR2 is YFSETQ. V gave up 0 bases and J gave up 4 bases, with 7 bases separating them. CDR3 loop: CASSLAEPYGYTF. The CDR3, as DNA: TGCGCCAGCAGCTTGGCGGAACCCTATGGCTACACCTTC. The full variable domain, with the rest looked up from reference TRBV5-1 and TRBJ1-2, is KAGVTQTPRYLIKTRGQQVTLSCSPISGHRSVSWYQQTPGQGLQFLFEYFSETQRNKGNFPGRFSGRQFSNSRSEMNVSTLELGDSALYLCASSLAEPYGYTFGSGTRLTVV.

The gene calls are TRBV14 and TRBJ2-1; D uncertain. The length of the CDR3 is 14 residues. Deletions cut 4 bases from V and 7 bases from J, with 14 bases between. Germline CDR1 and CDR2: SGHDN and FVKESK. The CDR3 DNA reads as TGTGCCAGCAGCCCCGTACTTGGCGGAAATGAGCAGTTCTTC. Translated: CASSPVLGGNEQFF.

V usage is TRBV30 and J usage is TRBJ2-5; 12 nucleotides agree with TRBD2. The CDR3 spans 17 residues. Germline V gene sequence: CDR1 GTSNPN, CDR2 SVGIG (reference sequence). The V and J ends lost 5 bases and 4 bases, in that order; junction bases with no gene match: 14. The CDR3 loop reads CAWSLGASGGARETQYF. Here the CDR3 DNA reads TGTGCCTGGTCCCTGGGGGCTAGCGGGGGGGCGAGAGAGACCCAGTACTTC.

The CDR3 DNA reads as TGCGCCAGCAGCTTGGGTGAGGGGGCGGTGGCAGATACGCAGTATTTT. Its translation: CASSLGEGAVADTQYF. V gene TRBV5-1 combines with J gene TRBJ2-3; 7 positions agree with TRBD1. The CDR3 spans 16 residues. CDR1 is SGHRS and CDR2 is YFSETQ in the germline V gene. The V segment lost 0 bases and the J segment 4 bases; nucleotides outside the gene matches: 8.

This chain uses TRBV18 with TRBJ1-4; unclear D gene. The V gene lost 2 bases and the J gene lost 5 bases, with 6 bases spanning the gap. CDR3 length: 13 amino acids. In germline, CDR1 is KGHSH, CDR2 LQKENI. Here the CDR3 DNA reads TGTGCCAGCTCACCATTGGTCAATGAAAAACTGTTTTTT. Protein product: CASSPLVNEKLFF.

The CDR3 loop reads CASRPDLLLNYGYTF. The CDR3 DNA reads as TGCGCCAGCCGCCCGGACCTCCTACTTAACTATGGCTACACCTTC. The gene calls are TRBV5-1 and TRBJ1-2, with D unclear. CDR3 length equals 15 residues. Germline values: CDR1 SGHRS, CDR2 YFSETQ. V lost 7 bases and J lost 1, with 17 bases in between. Looking up the rest from reference TRBV5-1 and TRBJ1-2 gives the full variable domain: KAGVTQTPRYLIKTRGQQVTLSCSPISGHRSVSWYQQTPGQGLQFLFEYFSETQRNKGNFPGRFSGRQFSNSRSEMNVSTLELGDSALYLCASRPDLLLNYGYTFGSGTRLTVV.

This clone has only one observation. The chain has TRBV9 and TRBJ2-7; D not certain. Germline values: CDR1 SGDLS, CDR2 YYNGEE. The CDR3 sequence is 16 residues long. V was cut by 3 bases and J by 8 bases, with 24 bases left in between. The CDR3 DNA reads TGTGCCAGCAGCGCACGCTCCGGACCGGGTTCCGGCCAGCAGTACTTC. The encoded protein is CASSARSGPGSGQQYF.

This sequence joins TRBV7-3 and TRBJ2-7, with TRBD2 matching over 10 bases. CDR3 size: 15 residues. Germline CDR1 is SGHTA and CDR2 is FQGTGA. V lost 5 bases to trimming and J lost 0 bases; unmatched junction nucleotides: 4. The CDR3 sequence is CASSPRTSGSYEQYF. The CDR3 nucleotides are TGTGCCAGCAGCCCCCGGACTAGCGGCTCCTACGAGCAGTACTTC.

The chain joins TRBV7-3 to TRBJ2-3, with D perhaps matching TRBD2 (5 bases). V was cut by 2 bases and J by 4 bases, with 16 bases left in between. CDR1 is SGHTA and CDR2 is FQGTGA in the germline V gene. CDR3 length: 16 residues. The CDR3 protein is CASSLWELDGADTQYF. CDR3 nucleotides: TGTGCCAGCAGCTTATGGGAACTAGATGGGGCAGATACGCAGTATTTT. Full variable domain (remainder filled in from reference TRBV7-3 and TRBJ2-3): GAGVSQTPSNKVTEKGKYVELRCDPISGHTALYWYRQSLGQGPEFLIYFQGTGAADDSGLPNDRFFAVRPEGSVSTLKIQRTERGDSAVYLCASSLWELDGADTQYFGPGTRLTVL.

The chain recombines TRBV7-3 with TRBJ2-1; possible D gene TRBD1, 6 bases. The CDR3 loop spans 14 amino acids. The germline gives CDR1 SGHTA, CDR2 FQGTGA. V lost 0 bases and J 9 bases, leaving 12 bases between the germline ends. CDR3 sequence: CASSLTNRASEQFF. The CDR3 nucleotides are TGTGCCAGCAGCTTAACAAACAGGGCTTCTGAGCAGTTCTTC.

Here the CDR3 reads CASNPPWGRGDQPQHF. Written as DNA, the CDR3 is TGTGCCAGTAATCCCCCCTGGGGGCGAGGGGATCAGCCCCAGCATTTT. J is TRBJ1-5 and V is TRBV19, with a possible D match to TRBD1 (6 bases). Per the germline V gene, CDR1 is LNHDA and CDR2 is SQIVND (reference sequence). Deletions cut 7 bases from V and 5 bases from J, with 21 bases between. The CDR3 is 16 residues long.

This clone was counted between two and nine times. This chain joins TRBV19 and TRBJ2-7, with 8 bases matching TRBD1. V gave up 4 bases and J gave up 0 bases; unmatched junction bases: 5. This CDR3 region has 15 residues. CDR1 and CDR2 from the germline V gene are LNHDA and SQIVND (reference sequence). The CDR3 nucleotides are TGTGCCAGTAGTACCGGGACAGGACGCTCCTACGAGCAGTACTTC. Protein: CASSTGTGRSYEQYF.

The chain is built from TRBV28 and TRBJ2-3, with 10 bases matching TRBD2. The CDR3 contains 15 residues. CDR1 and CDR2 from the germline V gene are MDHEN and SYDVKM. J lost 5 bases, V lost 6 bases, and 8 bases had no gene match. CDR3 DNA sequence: TGTGCCAGCAGCCCGAGCGGGGGGGCCGTAGATACGCAGTATTTT. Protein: CASSPSGGAVDTQYF.

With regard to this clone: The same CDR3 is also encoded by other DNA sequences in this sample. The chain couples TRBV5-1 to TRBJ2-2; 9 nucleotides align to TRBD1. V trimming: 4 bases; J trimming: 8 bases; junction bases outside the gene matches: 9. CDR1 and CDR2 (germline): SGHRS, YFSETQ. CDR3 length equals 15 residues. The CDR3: CASSPGQGGTGELFF. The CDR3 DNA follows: TGCGCCAGCAGCCCGGGACAGGGAGGCACTGGGGAGCTGTTTTTT. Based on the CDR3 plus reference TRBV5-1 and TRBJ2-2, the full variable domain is KAGVTQTPRYLIKTRGQQVTLSCSPISGHRSVSWYQQTPGQGLQFLFEYFSETQRNKGNFPGRFSGRQFSNSRSEMNVSTLELGDSALYLCASSPGQGGTGELFFGEGSRLTVL.

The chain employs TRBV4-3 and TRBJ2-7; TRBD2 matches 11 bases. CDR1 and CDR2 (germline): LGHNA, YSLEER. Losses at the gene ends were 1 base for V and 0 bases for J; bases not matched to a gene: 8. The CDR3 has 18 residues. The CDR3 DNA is TGCGCCAGCAGCCAAGGGGCGACTAGCGGGACAATCTCCTACGAGCAGTACTTC. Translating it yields CASSQGATSGTISYEQYF.